The T cell receptor beta chain under discussion was sequenced for a study of T cell repertoires in cytomegalovirus infection (dated by TCRdb to the late 2010s). With respect to the entire study: Donor HLA type was relevant to the analysis, as public TCR beta signatures indicated carriage of CMV infection together with the matching HLA type.

What the work shows at the level of the full study, not this receptor alone: The ex vivo response was dominated by HLA-C-restricted CMV-specific TCR beta clonotypes, which also provided the single most frequent clonotype in two of eight donors. Carriers of CMV infection plus the relevant HLA type were discriminated by the cumulative frequency of public TCR beta family members in the study cohort and in an independent approximately 360-donor cohort.

Deletion took 0 bases off V and 4 bases off J, with a span of 10 bases between the germline ends. The CDR3 measures 15 amino acids from cysteine to phenylalanine. Only the CDR3 DNA stays, 45 bases, in frame from base 1. From the germline V gene, CDR1 is SGHAT and CDR2 is FQNNGV. This clonotype was seen many times. Its recognized antigen is unknown. No clone much larger than this one lies a single base away; base qualities are absent. Sequencing instrument: Illumina HiSeq 1500. In TCRdb, the public reads were trimmed at Q25 with fastp and aligned with MiXCR, with productive beta chains retained. One record per CDR3 amino acid sequence lists the most common genes and DNA. The sample includes about 320,000 distinct CDR3 sequences, with over 7.5% observed a single time. The ten largest make up 4.3% of the sample.

The sample taken for sequencing was PBMCs. The chain is encoded by TRBV11-2 joined to TRBJ2-1, and perhaps TRBD2 as D gene, on 5 matching bases. The TCR originated in a human donor in good health (CMV status not recorded). Some clones in this sample may be carry-over from other donors' samples. CDR3 reads: CASSLETIPYNEQFF. The DNA sequence is as follows: TGTGCCAGCAGCTTAGAGACTATACCTTACAATGAGCAGTTCTTC.